This entry lists 32 T cell receptor beta chains sequenced from one sample in a study of shared clonotypes between healthy human individuals. The data were produced by immunoSEQ multiplex PCR, yet TCRdb's version contains in-frame clones alone and is incomplete. The table shows around 750,000 clones, with 74% occurring only once. Material for sequencing was memory CD4+ T cells sorted from blood. The subset denotes: CD45RA-negative fraction. The receptors derive from a woman aged 25 to 39 in good health.

In this sample, this clone turned up once. The chain uses TRBV29-1 and TRBJ2-5; maybe TRBD2 (7 bases). V was trimmed by 8 bases and J by 5 bases, leaving 15 bases between them. The CDR3 spans 12 residues. Germline V lookup: CDR1 SQVTM, CDR2 ANQGSEA. CDR3 protein: CSTEGGRETQYF. The CDR3 nucleotides are TGCAGCACCGAGGGGGGGCGGGAGACCCAGTACTTC.

This chain uses TRBV28 with TRBJ1-5, with D perhaps TRBD1 (5 bases). The CDR3 is 15 amino acids. The V gene's germline CDR1 is MDHEN and CDR2 SYDVKM. Trimming pared 5 bases from V and 2 bases from J, leaving 13 bases between. The CDR3 DNA sequence: TGTGCCAGCAGTCCCGGGGGGGTAGGCAATCAGCCCCAGCATTTT. Its protein product is CASSPGGVGNQPQHF.

The V call is TRBV28, the J call TRBJ2-7; D unresolved. From germline, CDR1 is MDHEN and CDR2 SYDVKM. The CDR3 contains 13 residues. Deletions cut 8 bases from V and 3 bases from J, with 14 bases between. The CDR3 reads CASRRSMIYEQYF. The CDR3 DNA is TGTGCCAGCCGCAGGAGTATGATCTACGAGCAGTACTTC.

As for this clone: This sample includes further DNA sequences coding for the same CDR3. J is TRBJ2-1 and V is TRBV10-3; 7 positions match TRBD2. The CDR3 loop spans 15 amino acids. Germline lookup yields CDR1 ENHRY and CDR2 SYGVKD. The V and J ends lost 3 bases and 2 bases, in that order; junction bases with no gene match: 4. The CDR3 bases are TGTGCCATCAGTGAACAGGCGGGAGCCTACAATGAGCAGTTCTTC. It translates to CAISEQAGAYNEQFF.

The V gene is TRBV28, the J gene TRBJ2-3; no clear D gene. Germline V CDR1 and CDR2: MDHEN, SYDVKM. With 3 bases removed from V and 1 base from J, the gap between germline ends came to 8 bases. The length of the CDR3 is 14 residues. CDR3 loop: CASSLTGRTDTQYF. CDR3 DNA: TGTGCCAGCAGTTTGACCGGGCGCACAGATACGCAGTATTTT.

J is TRBJ2-3 and V is TRBV7-9; tentatively, D is TRBD1 (5 bases). The CDR3 extends over 15 amino acids. Trimming left V 7 bases short and J 2 bases short, with 16 bases between. The germline CDR1 and CDR2 sequences are SEHNR and FQNEAQ (reference sequence). Written as DNA, the CDR3 is TGTGCCAGCACGATAAGACAGATGAACACAGATACGCAGTATTTT. Its protein is CASTIRQMNTDTQYF.

The genes are TRBV15 and TRBJ2-1; weak D call: TRBD2 (6 bases). In germline, CDR1 is LNHNV, CDR2 YYDKDF (reference sequence). Trimming removed 5 bases from V and 7 bases from J, with 15 bases in between. The CDR3 has 14 residues. CDR3: CATSVTSRENEQFF. Written as DNA, the CDR3 is TGTGCCACCAGCGTGACTAGTAGGGAGAATGAGCAGTTCTTC.

The CDR3 loop reads CASSLGTLGALYGYTF. As DNA, the CDR3 is TGTGCCAGCAGTTTAGGGACCCTAGGCGCCCTCTATGGCTACACCTTC. The chain joins TRBV28 to TRBJ1-2; D perhaps matches TRBD1 (5 bases). This CDR3 has 16 amino acids. V dropped 2 bases and J dropped 4 bases, with 17 bases sitting between them. CDR1 is MDHEN, CDR2 SYDVKM, per germline.

CDR3 loop: CASSLRTGDNQPQHF. For the CDR3, the DNA is TGTGCCAGCAGCTTACGAACAGGGGATAATCAGCCCCAGCATTTT. The chain couples TRBV7-6 to TRBJ1-5; TRBD1 matches 7 bases. CDR3 length: 15 residues. V gave up 2 bases and J gave up 4 bases; unmatched junction bases: 5. Looked up from germline, CDR1 is SGHVS and CDR2 is FNYEAQ.

The chain uses TRBV6-6 and TRBJ2-5; a weak D match, TRBD2 (6 bases). Per the germline V gene, CDR1 is MNHNY and CDR2 is SVGAGI (reference sequence). V dropped 2 bases and J dropped 1 base, with 14 bases sitting between them. The CDR3 sequence is 16 residues long. CDR3 region: CASSYRRGALQETQYF. DNA of the CDR3: TGTGCCAGCAGTTACAGGCGGGGAGCCCTCCAAGAGACCCAGTACTTC.

The CDR3 is CASSSRTGAGEQYF. The CDR3 region has the DNA TGCGCCAGCTCCTCCCGGACGGGGGCGGGAGAGCAGTACTTC. The chain combines TRBV5-1 with TRBJ2-7, with D possibly being TRBD1 or TRBD2 (6 bases each). The germline V gene encodes CDR1 SGHRS and CDR2 YFSETQ. Trimming removed 7 bases from V and 7 bases from J, with 21 bases in between. This CDR3 contains 14 residues.

The chain couples TRBV19 to TRBJ2-7, with 8 bases identical to TRBD1. Germline lookup yields CDR1 LNHDA and CDR2 SQIVND (reference sequence). The CDR3 has 14 residues. The trim removed 4 bases at V and 2 bases at J, leaving 4 bases unmatched. CDR3 nucleotide sequence: TGTGCCAGTAGTAGACAGGGGCGAGCCTACGAGCAGTACTTC. Translation gives CASSRQGRAYEQYF.

V gene TRBV19 combines with J gene TRBJ2-6; TRBD2 might be the D (6 bases). CDR3 length equals 15 residues. Germline V lookup: CDR1 LNHDA, CDR2 SQIVND (reference sequence). The V gene lost 0 bases and the J gene lost 4 bases, with 7 bases spanning the gap. The CDR3 is CASSIDREGANVLTF. DNA of the CDR3: TGTGCCAGTAGTATAGACCGGGAGGGGGCCAACGTCCTGACTTTC.

The V gene is TRBV14, the J gene TRBJ2-7, with 9 bases identical to TRBD1. Germline lookup yields CDR1 SGHDN and CDR2 FVKESK. The V gene end was trimmed by 4 bases and the J gene end by 4 bases; junction bases not matched to a gene: 8. The CDR3 sequence is 15 residues long. CDR3 nucleotides: TGTGCCAGCAGCCCCCGCCCGGACAGGGGTTACGAGCAGTACTTC. It encodes CASSPRPDRGYEQYF.

This chain links TRBV5-4 with TRBJ2-7; TRBD1 is a possible D gene (7 bases). The germline V gene encodes CDR1 SGHNT and CDR2 YYREEE (reference sequence). This CDR3 is built from 14 residues. V lost 0 bases to trimming and J lost 5 bases, with 12 bases between them. DNA for the CDR3: TGTGCCAGCAGCTTGGTGCAGGGGGGTGACGAGCAGTACTTC. Its protein is CASSLVQGGDEQYF. The complete variable domain, with remaining parts taken from reference TRBV5-4 and TRBJ2-7, reads ETGVTQSPTHLIKTRGQQVTLRCSSQSGHNTVSWYQQALGQGPQFIFQYYREEENGRGNFPPRFSGLQFPNYSSELNVNALELDDSALYLCASSLVQGGDEQYFGPGTRLTVT.

The V call is TRBV5-7, the J call TRBJ1-2; D ambiguous. TRBV5-7 is sorted into the ORF group, with uncertain function. The CDR3 extends over 12 amino acids. Trimming removed 1 base at V and 5 bases at J, with 6 bases between. The CDR3 is CASSLRGYGYTF. The CDR3, as DNA: TGTGCCAGCAGCTTGCGGGGATATGGCTACACCTTC.

There are many counts of this clone. This chain uses TRBV5-4 with TRBJ2-3, with D possibly TRBD1 on 6 matching bases. The CDR3 is 12 amino acids. Trimming removed 5 bases from V and 8 bases from J, with 12 bases in between. Germline V gene lookup returns CDR1 SGHNT and CDR2 YYREEE (reference sequence). The chain's CDR3 is CASSWTAGTQYF. Here the CDR3 DNA reads TGTGCCAGCAGTTGGACAGCCGGTACGCAGTATTTT.

This rearrangement joins TRBV5-4 to TRBJ2-5; 8 bases align to TRBD1. J lost 9 bases, V lost 3 bases, and 7 bases had no gene match. This CDR3 comprises 13 residues. Looked up from germline, CDR1 is SGHNT and CDR2 is YYREEE (reference sequence). The CDR3 sequence: CASSSGQGWSQYF. CDR3 nucleotide sequence: TGTGCCAGCAGCTCTGGACAGGGTTGGTCCCAGTACTTC.

V is TRBV6-4 and J is TRBJ2-5; D is perhaps TRBD2 (6 bases). The CDR3 runs to 14 residues. V lost 7 bases to trimming and J lost 5 bases, with 17 bases between them. Germline assignment: CDR1 MRHNA and CDR2 SNTAGT. The CDR3: CASKGGAEGETQYF. CDR3 in DNA: TGTGCCAGCAAGGGCGGGGCAGAGGGGGAGACCCAGTACTTC.

Notes on this clone: The same CDR3 also results from other DNA sequences found in this sample. The chain combines TRBV10-1 with TRBJ2-7, with D hard to call. V was clipped by 5 bases and J by 0 bases, with 5 bases between them. This CDR3 contains 12 residues. Germline-derived CDR1 and CDR2 are WNHNN and SYGVQD (reference sequence). CDR3 sequence: CASSPSSYEQYF. The CDR3 DNA sequence: TGCGCCAGCAGTCCGAGCTCCTACGAGCAGTACTTC.

Points on this clone: A read error may account for a junction end that differs from germline. The V and J genes are TRBV28 and TRBJ2-7; D is possibly TRBD1 (6 bases). From germline, CDR1 is MDHEN and CDR2 SYDVKM. The CDR3 has 13 residues. DNA for the CDR3: TGTGCAAGCAGGGACAATCTCCGTGGCGAGCAGTACTTC. Protein: CASRDNLRGEQYF.

The gene calls are TRBV7-8 and TRBJ2-7; TRBD1 or TRBD2 may be the D gene (5 bases each). This CDR3 contains 16 residues. Trimming took off 4 bases at V and 0 bases at J, with 16 bases between the two ends. Germline CDR1 SGHVS, CDR2 FQNEAQ. The CDR3 DNA reads TGTGCCAGCAGCTCCTACGAGGGGCCTTTCTCCTACGAGCAGTACTTC. The encoded protein is CASSSYEGPFSYEQYF.

The chain has TRBV18 and TRBJ1-5, with D unclear. CDR3 length equals 14 residues. The V end lost 3 bases, the J end lost 0 bases, and 6 bases lay between the germline ends. CDR1 KGHSH and CDR2 LQKENI come from the germline V gene. The CDR3 sequence is CASSPNYSNQPQHF. In nucleotides, the CDR3 is TGTGCCAGCTCACCGAATTATAGCAATCAGCCCCAGCATTTT.

The chain combines TRBV19 with TRBJ2-3, with 9 nucleotides matching TRBD2. CDR1 is LNHDA and CDR2 is SQIVND in the germline V gene (reference sequence). With 7 bases clipped from V and 6 bases from J, the junction kept 11 bases outside the gene matches. CDR3 size: 15 residues. The CDR3 reads CASTSSGGSVDTQYF. CDR3 bases: TGTGCCAGTACTAGTAGCGGGGGATCTGTGGATACGCAGTATTTT.

The gene calls are TRBV27 and TRBJ2-7; D not resolved. V was cut by 2 bases and J by 7 bases, with 15 bases left in between. The CDR3 length is 14 residues. Germline CDR1 and CDR2: MNHEY and SMNVEV (reference sequence). The CDR3 bases are TGTGCCAGCAGTTTAGTTGGCGGTTTGGGGGAGCAGTACTTC. Encoded protein: CASSLVGGLGEQYF.

The rearrangement joins TRBV28 to TRBJ1-1; D not certain. CDR1 is MDHEN and CDR2 is SYDVKM in the germline V gene. Trimming cost V 7 bases and J 1 base, with 7 bases left between them. The CDR3 runs to 12 residues. The CDR3: CASKHGNTEAFF. CDR3 DNA: TGTGCCAGCAAGCACGGGAACACTGAAGCTTTCTTT.

The CDR3 DNA reads as TGTGCCAGCAGCTCCAGGGGGCGGACTGAAGCTTTCTTT. Translation: CASSSRGRTEAFF. V is TRBV7-3 and J is TRBJ1-1; 8 nucleotides line up with TRBD1. This CDR3 region has 13 residues. Germline-derived CDR1 and CDR2 are SGHTA and FQGTGA. Losses at the gene ends were 4 bases for V and 5 bases for J; bases not matched to a gene: 3.

This chain connects TRBV11-2 to TRBJ2-2; no definite D call. Germline lookup yields CDR1 SGHAT and CDR2 FQNNGV. The CDR3 length is 15 residues. V was clipped by 4 bases and J by 3 bases, with 12 bases between them. The DNA of the CDR3 is TGTGCCAGCAGCTCCATACCAGGTCACACCGGGGAGCTGTTTTTT. It is translated as CASSSIPGHTGELFF.

The CDR3 here is CAATNRGPGTGELFF. CDR3 sequence (DNA): TGTGCCGCCACAAACAGGGGGCCGGGCACCGGGGAGCTGTTTTTT. The chain joins TRBV6-5 to TRBJ2-2; 9 nucleotides align to TRBD1. Germline V gene sequence: CDR1 MNHEY, CDR2 SVGAGI. The CDR3 sequence is 15 residues long. V lost 11 bases and J lost 4; bases outside the gene matches: 11.

In regard to this clone: Other DNA sequences of this sample code for an identical CDR3. This rearrangement joins TRBV19 to TRBJ1-5; TRBD1 aligns across 8 bases. The CDR3 contains 13 residues. The V and J ends lost 7 bases and 4 bases, in that order; junction bases with no gene match: 3. Germline V CDR1 and CDR2: LNHDA, SQIVND (reference sequence). The CDR3 DNA reads as TGTGCCAGTACCAACAGGGGGAATCAGCCCCAGCATTTT. Protein sequence: CASTNRGNQPQHF.

The rearrangement uses TRBV5-1 and TRBJ1-1; no definite D call. The germline V gene encodes CDR1 SGHRS and CDR2 YFSETQ. The CDR3 extends over 12 amino acids. V shed 0 bases and J shed 11 bases, with 11 bases lying between them. Here the CDR3 DNA reads TGCGCCAGCAGCTTGGGTGAAGCTGTGGCTTTCTTT. As protein: CASSLGEAVAFF.

The chain is built from TRBV5-1 and TRBJ1-1; 9 bases are shared with TRBD1. This CDR3 is built from 15 residues. The V gene's germline CDR1 is SGHRS and CDR2 YFSETQ. V shed 4 bases, J shed 6 bases, and the junction held 10 bases outside the gene matches. CDR3 sequence: CASSTRTGAVSEAFF. CDR3 DNA: TGCGCCAGCAGCACCCGGACAGGGGCAGTGTCTGAAGCTTTCTTT.